This is a list of T cell receptor beta chains from one sample in a study of shared clonotypes between healthy human individuals. Only in-frame clones appear in the TCRdb table, and some are missing; sequencing was by immunoSEQ multiplex PCR. The sample yields some 2.1 million clones, about 95% seen once. Sequencing used naive CD8+ T cells sorted from blood. All receptors derive from a man aged 18 to 29 in good health. The CDR3 runs from the conserved cysteine through the conserved F or W. The D gene is left open where the match is weak. Only some rows state a clone size, as once, few, many or a class for expanded clones.

j_gene | d_gene | len | v_gene | abundance | CDR3aa | CDR3nt
TRBJ1-4 | - | 18 | TRBV27 | - | CASSLSVEGGRVDEKLFF | TGTGCCAGCAGTTTATCTGTGGAGGGTGGACGTGTAGATGAAAAACTGTTTTTT
TRBJ2-5 | - | 13 | TRBV18 | - | CASSPPSPETQYF | TGTGCCAGCTCACCACCAAGTCCGGAGACCCAGTACTTC
TRBJ2-7 | TRBD2 | 17 | TRBV6-1 | - | CASSESTSGRFDYEQYF | TGTGCCAGCAGTGAATCGACTAGCGGCCGATTTGACTACGAGCAGTACTTC
TRBJ2-1 | TRBD2 | 15 | TRBV25-1 | - | CASSELEGGYNEQFF | TGTGCCAGCAGTGAATTGGAGGGAGGGTACAATGAGCAGTTCTTC
TRBJ2-5 | TRBD1 | 15 | TRBV4-3 | - | CASSQDFDRGETQYF | TGCGCCAGCAGCCAAGATTTCGACAGGGGAGAGACCCAGTACTTC
TRBJ2-1 | - | 16 | TRBV7-9 | - | CASSSELQGIYNEQFF | TGTGCCAGCAGCTCAGAACTTCAGGGGATCTACAATGAGCAGTTCTTC
TRBJ1-5 | - | 12 | TRBV13 | - | CASSSGNQPQHF | TGTGCCAGCAGCTCAGGGAATCAGCCCCAGCATTTT
TRBJ2-7 | TRBD2 | 16 | TRBV6-5 | - | CASSYGLAGEMSEQYF | TGTGCCAGCAGTTACGGGCTAGCGGGAGAGATGAGCGAGCAGTACTTC
TRBJ2-2 | - | 12 | TRBV5-6 | - | CASSPSTGELFF | TGTGCCAGCAGCCCCAGTACCGGGGAGCTGTTTTTT
TRBJ2-3 | TRBD2 | 17 | TRBV2 | - | CASVKRGGLRGADTQYF | TGTGCCAGCGTGAAGCGGGGGGGCCTGAGAGGCGCAGATACGCAGTATTTT
TRBJ2-7 | TRBD1 | 16 | TRBV7-9 | - | CASSLGGGQGRDEQYF | TGTGCCAGCAGCTTAGGGGGAGGACAGGGACGAGACGAGCAGTACTTC
TRBJ2-1 | - | 13 | TRBV7-9 | - | CASSLAGTNEQFF | TGTGCCAGCAGCTTAGCGGGGACCAATGAGCAGTTCTTC
TRBJ2-3 | TRBD2 | 15 | TRBV30 | - | CAWTGDGGIRDTQYF | TGTGCCTGGACGGGGGACGGGGGGATAAGAGATACGCAGTATTTT
TRBJ2-3 | - | 15 | TRBV9 | - | CASSAWGGSPDTQYF | TGTGCCAGCAGCGCCTGGGGAGGTAGCCCAGATACGCAGTATTTT
TRBJ2-1 | - | 15 | TRBV5-5 | once | CASSGTPGSYNEQFF | TGTGCCAGCAGCGGAACACCGGGGTCCTACAATGAGCAGTTCTTC
TRBJ2-3 | TRBD1 | 14 | TRBV19 | - | CASSVTGVADTQYF | TGTGCCAGTAGTGTGACAGGGGTCGCAGATACGCAGTATTTT
TRBJ2-2 | - | 16 | TRBV4-3 | once | CASSQDEGVQTGELFF | TGCGCCAGCAGCCAAGACGAGGGGGTACAGACCGGGGAGCTGTTTTTT
TRBJ1-1 | - | 13 | TRBV30 | few | CAWSAQGNTEAFF | TGTGCCTGGAGTGCCCAGGGGAACACTGAAGCTTTCTTT
TRBJ2-2 | - | 15 | TRBV4-3 | - | CASSQDWRGSGELFF | TGCGCCAGCAGCCAAGACTGGCGTGGGTCCGGGGAGCTGTTTTTT
TRBJ2-7 | TRBD1 | 12 | TRBV10-3 | - | CAIGTGQPEQYF | TGTGCCATCGGGACAGGTCAGCCCGAGCAGTACTTC
TRBJ2-7 | TRBD1 | 13 | TRBV6-1 | - | CASRDRVYYEQYF | TGTGCCAGCAGGGACAGGGTGTACTACGAGCAGTACTTC
TRBJ1-1 | - | 15 | TRBV7-9 | few | CASSLGGRWDTEAFF | TGTGCCAGCAGCTTAGGGGGCAGGTGGGACACTGAAGCTTTCTTT
TRBJ2-1 | TRBD2 | 19 | TRBV7-9 | - | CASSLVPGTSGDSYNEQFF | TGTGCCAGCAGCTTAGTCCCAGGGACTAGCGGGGATTCGTACAATGAGCAGTTCTTC
TRBJ2-7 | - | 15 | TRBV7-9 | - | CASSSLSGGAYEQYF | TGTGCCAGCAGTTCGCTCAGCGGCGGCGCCTACGAGCAGTACTTC
TRBJ2-2 | - | 11 | TRBV6-5 | - | CASSNTGELFF | TGTGCCAGCTCAAACACCGGGGAGCTGTTTTTT
TRBJ2-7 | - | 15 | TRBV7-9 | - | CASSLVGEQGYEQYF | TGTGCCAGCAGCTTAGTCGGGGAGCAGGGGTACGAGCAGTACTTC
TRBJ2-7 | - | 13 | TRBV19 | - | CASSSSGLDEQYF | TGTGCCAGTAGTTCCTCGGGTCTCGACGAGCAGTACTTC
TRBJ2-7 | TRBD1 | 14 | TRBV19 | - | CASKKDRDTHEQYF | TGTGCCAGTAAGAAGGACAGGGATACCCACGAGCAGTACTTC
TRBJ1-1 | - | 17 | TRBV5-1 | once | CASSLEEKGSENTEAFF | TGCGCCAGCAGCTTGGAGGAGAAAGGGTCTGAAAACACTGAAGCTTTCTTT
TRBJ1-1 | - | 13 | TRBV19 | - | CASTIDTNTEAFF | TGTGCCAGTACCATAGACACGAACACTGAAGCTTTCTTT
TRBJ1-5 | - | 15 | TRBV7-9 | - | CASSLGEYSNQPQHF | TGTGCCAGCAGCTTAGGGGAGTATAGCAATCAGCCCCAGCATTTT
TRBJ2-1 | TRBD2 | 15 | TRBV7-9 | - | CASSLASGGFDEQFF | TGTGCCAGCAGCTTGGCTAGCGGGGGTTTTGATGAGCAGTTCTTC
TRBJ1-2 | TRBD1 | 14 | TRBV27 | - | CASRSGGEGYGYTF | TGTGCCAGCAGGTCAGGGGGCGAGGGCTATGGCTACACCTTC
TRBJ1-4 | - | 14 | TRBV6-9 | - | CASSYCRVNEKLFF | TGTGCCAGCAGTTATTGCAGGGTTAATGAAAAACTGTTTTTT
TRBJ2-7 | TRBD1 | 13 | TRBV6-5 | - | CASSQGESYEQYF | TGTGCCAGCAGTCAGGGGGAATCCTACGAGCAGTACTTC
TRBJ2-7 | TRBD1 | 15 | TRBV6-1 | - | CASSEGQGPPYEQYF | TGTGCCAGCAGTGAGGGACAGGGGCCCCCCTACGAGCAGTACTTC
TRBJ1-2 | - | 13 | TRBV7-9 | - | CASSPGHNYGYTF | TGTGCCAGCAGCCCGGGACACAACTATGGCTACACCTTC
TRBJ2-1 | - | 12 | TRBV27 | - | CASSLLGDEQFF | TGTGCCAGCAGTTTATTGGGGGATGAGCAGTTCTTC
TRBJ2-3 | - | 16 | TRBV10-3 | - | CAISESTVASTDTQYF | TGTGCCATCAGTGAGTCGACGGTAGCGAGCACAGATACGCAGTATTTT
TRBJ1-4 | - | 16 | TRBV2 | once | CASSEALHGVIEKLFF | TGTGCCAGCAGTGAAGCGCTTCACGGTGTTATTGAAAAACTGTTTTTT